This T cell receptor beta chain emerged from a study of T-cell memory formation after mild COVID-19. Whole-study context: In these data, TCR clusters were largely donor specific.

This clonotype was counted between two and nine times. Its antigen is undetermined. cDNA libraries for TCR alpha and TCR beta, carrying sample barcodes and UMIs, came from 5'RACE with constant-segment primers. TCRdb itself ran the 5' RACE reads through MiXCR, one entry per CDR3 protein. Altogether 470,000 or so distinct CDR3 sequences are present, over 15% being singletons, with the ten largest covering roughly 21%. Points from the study as a whole: Pre-infection memory showed some responding clones, and this suggested that cross-reactive memory joined. The main location of contracting CD4+ clones was CM and EM, and that of contracting CD8+ clones was EMRA.

This TCR came from a man between 18 and 35 years old who had mild COVID-19 (a few samples of this study predate the infection). Cell type and time point are not known. The sequenced material came from PBMCs or a T cell subset sorted from them (not recorded which).

CDR3 nucleotides: TGCAGTGCTAGAGTGCGCCAGTATAGCAATCAGCCCCAGCATTTT. This sequence encodes CSARVRQYSNQPQHF. The V call is TRBV20-1, the J call TRBJ1-5; no clear D. From germline, CDR1 is DFQATT and CDR2 SNEGSKA (reference sequence). Trimming cost V 1 base and J 0 bases, with 10 bases left between them. This CDR3 region has 15 residues.